The source of this T cell receptor beta chain is a study of T cell changes during pregnancy in multiple sclerosis. The table came from immunoSEQ multiplex PCR; TCRdb's copy has only in-frame clones and leaves some out. The repertoire consists of some 38,000 clones, with under 95% occurring once and the leading ten covering under 0.75%. This clone appeared once. Trimming cost V 0 bases and J 7 bases, with 4 bases left between them. Per germline, CDR1 LNHNV and CDR2 YYDKDF (reference sequence). This CDR3 spans 12 amino acids. V is TRBV15 and J is TRBJ1-3; D unresolved. The sequence derives from a female donor in good health, enrolled as a control in a pregnancy study. The sequences come from CD4+ T cells from peripheral blood mononuclear cells, collected in the second trimester of pregnancy. The CDR3 nucleotides are TGTGCCACCAGCAGAGATCATAACACCATATATTTT. This encodes CATSRDHNTIYF.